The next 20 T cell receptor beta chains were all read from a single sample in a study of T-cell reconstitution after alpha-beta-depleted transplantation in children. Construction of the TCRbeta library involved unique molecular identifiers. TCRdb reanalysed the PCR reads using MiXCR and keeps one entry per CDR3 protein. The sample comprises some 350,000 distinct CDR3 sequences, around 15% of which are singletons, and roughly 40% rests with the top ten. The sequenced sample was PBMCs, mostly from graft donor cells, obtained 360 days after TCRalphabeta/CD19-depleted stem cell transplant. All receptors come from a male patient aged 2-10 years who had a stem cell transplant for acute lymphoblastic leukemia, so the T cells may come from the graft donor.

The genes are TRBV5-1 and TRBJ2-7; D is possibly TRBD2 (6 bases). This CDR3 contains 14 residues. The germline gives CDR1 SGHRS, CDR2 YFSETQ. V gave up 3 bases and J gave up 2 bases, with 12 bases separating them. The CDR3 bases are TGCGCCAGCAGCTCTGGACTACCTCCCTACGAGCAGTACTTC. Protein sequence: CASSSGLPPYEQYF. Drawing the rest from reference TRBV5-1 and TRBJ2-7, the complete variable domain is KAGVTQTPRYLIKTRGQQVTLSCSPISGHRSVSWYQQTPGQGLQFLFEYFSETQRNKGNFPGRFSGRQFSNSRSEMNVSTLELGDSALYLCASSSGLPPYEQYFGPGTRLTVT.

The CDR3: CAWSGTGVEYF. DNA for the CDR3: TGTGCCTGGAGTGGGACAGGGGTGGAGTACTTC. The chain recombines TRBV30 with TRBJ2-5; 9 nucleotides align to TRBD1. The germline gives CDR1 GTSNPN, CDR2 SVGIG (reference sequence). V dropped 1 base and J dropped 12; count of bases not matched to a gene: 3. CDR3 size: 11 residues.

This clonotype was counted at least ten times. The gene calls are TRBV7-8 and TRBJ2-7; 12 bases fit TRBD2. From germline, CDR1 is SGHVS and CDR2 FQNEAQ. This CDR3 contains 16 residues. V trimming: 1 base; J trimming: 4 bases; junction bases outside the gene matches: 5. CDR3 coding DNA: TGTGCCAGCAGCTTAGGACTAGCGGGAGCACCTTACGAGCAGTACTTC. Translated, it gives CASSLGLAGAPYEQYF. Complete variable domain (other parts from reference TRBV7-8 and TRBJ2-7): GAGVSQSPRYKVAKRGQDVALRCDPISGHVSLFWYQQALGQGPEFLTYFQNEAQLDKSGLPSDRFFAERPEGSVSTLKIQRTQQEDSAVYLCASSLGLAGAPYEQYFGPGTRLTVT.

Many counts were recorded for this clonotype. This chain links TRBV20-1 with TRBJ2-7; 7 bases are shared with TRBD2. Per the germline V gene, CDR1 is DFQATT and CDR2 is SNEGSKA (reference sequence). CDR3 length: 11 residues. V was pared by 5 bases and J by 4 bases, with 2 bases of the junction left unmatched. Here the CDR3 reads CSARLAYEQYF. DNA for the CDR3: TGCAGTGCTCGACTAGCTTACGAGCAGTACTTC.

There are many counts of this clonotype. Written as DNA, the CDR3 is TGCAGTGCTAGAGAGGGTGCCTCTAAGGACGTCCTGACTTTC. It encodes CSAREGASKDVLTF. The chain is built from TRBV20-1 and TRBJ2-6, with D unclear. Germline V gives CDR1 DFQATT, CDR2 SNEGSKA (reference sequence). V shed 0 bases and J shed 11 bases, with 14 bases lying between them. The CDR3 consists of 14 residues.

CDR3 DNA sequence: TGTGCCAGCAGTTTAGGGGGGTTCGAGTACTTC. Its protein product is CASSLGGFEYF. V is TRBV12-3 or TRBV12-4 and J is TRBJ2-7, with D perhaps matching TRBD1 or TRBD2 (5 bases each). V lost 1 base and J lost 11, with 9 bases in between. The CDR3 runs 11 residues.

This clonotype occurred many times. The chain employs TRBV29-1 and TRBJ2-3; D ambiguous. V was trimmed by 4 bases and J by 0 bases, leaving 11 bases between them. The CDR3 is 14 amino acids. The germline gives CDR1 SQVTM, CDR2 ANQGSEA. The CDR3 here is CSVGTPSSTDTQYF. Written as DNA, the CDR3 is TGCAGCGTTGGAACACCATCTAGCACAGATACGCAGTATTTT.

This clonotype was counted at least ten times. This chain joins TRBV28 and TRBJ2-5; 10 bases fit TRBD2. The ends lost 5 bases at V and 4 bases at J; junction bases unmatched: 13. The CDR3 extends over 17 amino acids. The V gene's germline CDR1 is MDHEN and CDR2 SYDVKM. The CDR3 loop reads CASSRFLAGGRRETQYF. CDR3 nucleotide sequence: TGTGCCAGCAGTCGCTTCTTAGCGGGAGGACGGCGAGAGACCCAGTACTTC. Filled out from reference TRBV28 and TRBJ2-5, the complete variable domain reads DVKVTQSSRYLVKRTGEKVFLECVQDMDHENMFWYRQDPGLGLRLIYFSYDVKMKEKGDIPEGYSVSREKKERFSLILESASTNQTSMYLCASSRFLAGGRRETQYFGPGTRLLVL.

J is TRBJ2-3 and V is TRBV27, with 9 bases identical to TRBD2. J gave up 3 bases and V 4 bases, and 5 bases lay outside the gene matches. The CDR3 is made up of 15 amino acids. Germline CDR1 reads MNHEY; CDR2 reads SMNVEV (reference sequence). The CDR3 loop is CASSSSGAGTDTQYF. The CDR3 DNA reads as TGTGCCAGCAGTTCTAGCGGGGCAGGAACAGATACGCAGTATTTT.

There are a few counts of this clonotype. This rearrangement joins TRBV2 to TRBJ2-3, with 8 nucleotides matching TRBD2. The CDR3 length is 17 residues. Germline CDR1 is SNHLY and CDR2 is FYNNEI. The V segment lost 7 bases and the J segment 4 bases; nucleotides outside the gene matches: 16. CDR3 in DNA: TGTGCCAGCATTTTCCAGACTAGCGCGACAGAAGCAGATACGCAGTATTTT. It specifies CASIFQTSATEADTQYF.

This clonotype has just a few counts. The gene calls are TRBV12-3 or TRBV12-4 and TRBJ2-7; TRBD2 matches at 8 bases. The CDR3 consists of 16 residues. The V segment lost 4 bases and the J segment 2 bases; nucleotides outside the gene matches: 10. This CDR3 reads CASSSHRTSLAYEQYF. As DNA, the CDR3 is TGTGCCAGCAGTTCCCATCGGACTAGCCTCGCCTACGAGCAGTACTTC.

This clonotype was recorded a few times. This chain links TRBV20-1 with TRBJ2-1, with 8 positions matching TRBD2. The CDR3 sequence is 14 residues long. V lost 1 base and J lost 4; bases outside the gene matches: 3. Germline lookup yields CDR1 DFQATT and CDR2 SNEGSKA (reference sequence). The CDR3 DNA sequence: TGCAGTGCTAGAGCGGGAGGGATGTACAATGAGCAGTTCTTC. Protein: CSARAGGMYNEQFF.

This clonotype showed up just a few times. The CDR3 sequence: CASSSTFGEGYEQYF. The CDR3 nucleotides are TGTGCCAGCAGTTCGACCTTTGGGGAAGGATACGAGCAGTACTTC. The V and J genes are TRBV12-3 or TRBV12-4 and TRBJ2-7, with D unresolved. The CDR3 runs 15 residues. V was clipped by 4 bases and J by 4 bases, with 17 bases between them.

This clonotype was counted between two and nine times. CDR3 in DNA: TGTGCCAGCAGTTGGTCCGGGCAGCTTAACAATGAGCAGTTCTTC. It specifies CASSWSGQLNNEQFF. This rearrangement joins TRBV6-5 to TRBJ2-1; D not certain. This CDR3 region has 15 residues. Trimming removed 4 bases at V and 5 bases at J, with 15 bases between. The V gene's germline CDR1 is MNHEY and CDR2 SVGAGI.

The chain joins TRBV20-1 to TRBJ2-7; D could derive from TRBD1 or TRBD2 (5 bases each). The CDR3 has 17 amino acids. Germline V gene data show CDR1 as DFQATT and CDR2 as SNEGSKA (reference sequence). The V end was cut by 0 bases, the J end by 3 bases, with 21 bases between. Here the CDR3 reads CSARDSLGVRGIYEQYF. CDR3 DNA sequence: TGCAGTGCTAGAGATTCCTTGGGGGTTAGAGGTATCTACGAGCAGTACTTC.

This sequence joins TRBV28 and TRBJ1-3; tentative D call: TRBD1 (5 bases). The V end was cut by 7 bases, the J end by 0 bases, with 16 bases between. Germline V gene sequence: CDR1 MDHEN, CDR2 SYDVKM. The CDR3 spans 16 residues. The CDR3 region has the DNA TGTGCCAGCACCCAGCCCCAGGGAATCTCTGGAAACACCATATATTTT. Translating it yields CASTQPQGISGNTIYF.

This chain uses TRBV7-9 with TRBJ1-1, with D perhaps matching TRBD1 (5 bases). The germline CDR1 and CDR2 sequences are SEHNR and FQNEAQ (reference sequence). Trimming stripped 5 bases from V and 1 base from J, with 11 bases between. The CDR3 runs 14 residues. The CDR3 nucleotides are TGTGCCAGCAGCATCACCGGGGGGAACACTGAAGCTTTCTTT. This gives the protein CASSITGGNTEAFF.

This clonotype was detected ten times or more. V is TRBV20-1 and J is TRBJ2-6; 12 bases line up with TRBD2. Germline CDR1 and CDR2: DFQATT and SNEGSKA (reference sequence). The V segment lost 6 bases and the J segment 2 bases; nucleotides outside the gene matches: 8. The CDR3 is made up of 17 amino acids. The CDR3 coding sequence is TGCAGTGCCTTGGGGAGACTAGCGGGAGCTGGGGCCAACGTCCTGACTTTC. Residues: CSALGRLAGAGANVLTF.

The rearrangement links TRBV5-1 to TRBJ2-3, with D perhaps TRBD1 (6 bases). The CDR3 loop spans 14 amino acids. Trimming removed 2 bases at V and 2 bases at J, with 9 bases between. Looked up from germline, CDR1 is SGHRS and CDR2 is YFSETQ. In DNA form, the CDR3 reads TGCGCCAGCAGCTTCCGGACAGCCACAGATACGCAGTATTTT. As protein: CASSFRTATDTQYF.

In this sample, this clonotype turned up a few times. V is TRBV7-9 and J is TRBJ2-3; TRBD1 might be the D (5 bases). This CDR3 is 14 amino acids long. Deletions cut 3 bases from V and 6 bases from J, with 13 bases between. Germline CDR1 and CDR2: SEHNR and FQNEAQ (reference sequence). The CDR3 bases are TGTGCCAGCAGCTTCGGCAGGGTGGAGGATACGCAGTATTTT. It specifies CASSFGRVEDTQYF. The variable domain in full, completed from reference TRBV7-9 and TRBJ2-3, reads DTGVSQNPRHKITKRGQNVTFRCDPISEHNRLYWYRQTLGQGPEFLTYFQNEAQLEKSRLLSDRFSAERPKGSFSTLEIQRTEQGDSAMYLCASSFGRVEDTQYFGPGTRLTVL.